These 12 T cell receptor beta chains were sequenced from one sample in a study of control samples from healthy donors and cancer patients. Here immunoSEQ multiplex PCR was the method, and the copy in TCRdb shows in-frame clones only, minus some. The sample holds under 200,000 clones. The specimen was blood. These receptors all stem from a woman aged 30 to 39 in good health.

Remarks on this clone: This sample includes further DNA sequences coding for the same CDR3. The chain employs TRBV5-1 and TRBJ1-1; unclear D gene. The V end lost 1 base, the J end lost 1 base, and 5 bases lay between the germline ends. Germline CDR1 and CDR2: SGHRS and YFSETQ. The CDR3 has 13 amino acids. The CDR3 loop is CASSLTGNTEAFF. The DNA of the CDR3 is TGCGCCAGCAGCTTGACCGGGAACACTGAAGCTTTCTTT.

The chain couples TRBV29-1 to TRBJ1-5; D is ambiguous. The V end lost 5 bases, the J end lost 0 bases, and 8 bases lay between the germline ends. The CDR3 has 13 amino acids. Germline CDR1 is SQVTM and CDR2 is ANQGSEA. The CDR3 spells CSVSGNSNQPQHF. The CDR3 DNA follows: TGCAGCGTTTCCGGAAATAGCAATCAGCCCCAGCATTTT. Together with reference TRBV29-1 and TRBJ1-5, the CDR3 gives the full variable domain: SAVISQKPSRDICQRGTSLTIQCQVDSQVTMMFWYRQQPGQSLTLIATANQGSEATYESGFVIDKFPISRPNLTFSTLTVSNMSPEDSSIYLCSVSGNSNQPQHFGDGTRLSIL.

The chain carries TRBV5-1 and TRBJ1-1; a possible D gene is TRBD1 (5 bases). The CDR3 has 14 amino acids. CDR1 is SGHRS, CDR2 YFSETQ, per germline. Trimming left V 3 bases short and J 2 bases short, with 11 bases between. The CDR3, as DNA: TGCGCCAGCAGCTGGGGGGAGGCCAACACTGAAGCTTTCTTT. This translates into CASSWGEANTEAFF.

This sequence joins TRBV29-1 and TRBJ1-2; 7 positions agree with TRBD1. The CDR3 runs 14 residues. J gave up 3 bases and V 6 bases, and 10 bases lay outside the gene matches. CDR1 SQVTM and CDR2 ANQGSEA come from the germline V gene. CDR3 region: CSVTKGGTDYGYTF. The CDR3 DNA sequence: TGCAGCGTGACCAAAGGGGGCACGGACTATGGCTACACCTTC.

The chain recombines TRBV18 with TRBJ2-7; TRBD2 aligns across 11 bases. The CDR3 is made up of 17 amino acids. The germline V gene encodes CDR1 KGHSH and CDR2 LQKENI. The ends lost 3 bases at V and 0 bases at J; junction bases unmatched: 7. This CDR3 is CASSPSPSGGLSYEQYF. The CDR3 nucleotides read TGTGCCAGCTCACCTTCTCCTAGCGGGGGGCTCTCCTACGAGCAGTACTTC.

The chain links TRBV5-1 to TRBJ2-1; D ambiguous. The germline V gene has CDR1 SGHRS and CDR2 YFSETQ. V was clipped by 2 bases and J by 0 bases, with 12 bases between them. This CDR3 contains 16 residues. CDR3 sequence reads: CASSLISGSSYNEQFF. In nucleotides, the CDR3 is TGCGCCAGCAGCTTAATTTCAGGTAGCTCCTACAATGAGCAGTTCTTC.

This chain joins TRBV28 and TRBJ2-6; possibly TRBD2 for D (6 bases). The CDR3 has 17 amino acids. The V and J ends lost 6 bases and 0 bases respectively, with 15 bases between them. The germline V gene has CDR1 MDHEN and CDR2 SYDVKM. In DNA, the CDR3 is TGTGCCAGCAGCGATGGGACTTTTCGCTCTGGGGCCAACGTCCTGACTTTC. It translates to CASSDGTFRSGANVLTF. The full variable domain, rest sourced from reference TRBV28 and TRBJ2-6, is DVKVTQSSRYLVKRTGEKVFLECVQDMDHENMFWYRQDPGLGLRLIYFSYDVKMKEKGDIPEGYSVSREKKERFSLILESASTNQTSMYLCASSDGTFRSGANVLTFGAGSRLTVL.

CDR3 amino acids: CASSIGGGGFYEQYF. Here the CDR3 DNA reads TGTGCCAGTAGTATCGGTGGGGGCGGATTCTACGAGCAGTACTTC. J is TRBJ2-7 and V is TRBV19; D possibly corresponds to TRBD1 (6 bases). The CDR3 length is 15 residues. Germline loops: CDR1 LNHDA, CDR2 SQIVND (reference sequence). V gave up 3 bases and J gave up 3 bases, with 15 bases separating them. The full variable domain, completed using reference TRBV19 and TRBJ2-7, is DGGITQSPKYLFRKEGQNVTLSCEQNLNHDAMYWYRQDPGQGLRLIYYSQIVNDFQKGDIAEGYSVSREKKESFPLTVTSAQKNPTAFYLCASSIGGGGFYEQYFGPGTRLTVT.

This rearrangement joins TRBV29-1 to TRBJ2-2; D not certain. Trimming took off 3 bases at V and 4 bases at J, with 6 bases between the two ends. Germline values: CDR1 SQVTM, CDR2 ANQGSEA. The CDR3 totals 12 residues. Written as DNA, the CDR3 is TGCAGCGTTGATAGGCGCACCGGGGAGCTGTTTTTT. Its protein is CSVDRRTGELFF.

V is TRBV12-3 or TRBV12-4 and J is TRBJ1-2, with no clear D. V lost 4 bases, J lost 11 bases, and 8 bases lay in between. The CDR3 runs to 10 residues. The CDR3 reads CASSSTGYTF. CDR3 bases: TGTGCCAGCAGTTCGACGGGATACACCTTC.

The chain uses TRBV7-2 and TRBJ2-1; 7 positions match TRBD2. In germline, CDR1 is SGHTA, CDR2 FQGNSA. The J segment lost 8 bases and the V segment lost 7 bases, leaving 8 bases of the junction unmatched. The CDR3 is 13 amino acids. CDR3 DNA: TGTGCCAGCATGTTCGGGGGAGGGGATGAGCAGTTCTTC. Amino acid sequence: CASMFGGGDEQFF.

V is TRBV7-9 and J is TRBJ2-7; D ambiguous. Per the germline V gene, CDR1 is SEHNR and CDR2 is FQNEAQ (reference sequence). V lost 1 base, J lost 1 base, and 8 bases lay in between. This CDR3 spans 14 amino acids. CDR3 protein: CASSLGERSYEQYF. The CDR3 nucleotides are TGTGCCAGCAGCTTAGGAGAGAGATCCTACGAGCAGTACTTC.